This TCR beta chain was identified during a study of shared clonotypes between healthy human individuals. The V end lost 4 bases, the J end lost 1 base, and 8 bases lay between the germline ends. The germline gives CDR1 SGHTS, CDR2 YDEGEE. CDR3 length: 13 amino acids. A remark on this clone: Different DNA sequences within this sample yield the same CDR3.

At deep level, the assay was performed. Only in-frame clones appear in the TCRdb table, and some are missing; sequencing was by immunoSEQ multiplex PCR. This sample carries some 1,100,000 clones, around 78% of them seen once, and the ten largest clones take 0.5% to 0.6%. This receptor was identified in a man aged 18-30 years in good health. Some clones in this sample may be carry-over from other donors' samples. Sequenced sample: memory CD4+ T cells from PBMCs. Regarding subset: CD45RA-negative fraction. The chain recombines TRBV5-8 with TRBJ1-1; possible D gene TRBD1, 5 bases. The CDR3 coding sequence is TGTGCCAGCAGCCTCGGGACGAACACTGAAGCTTTCTTT. This translates into CASSLGTNTEAFF.